Following are 21 T cell receptor beta chains from one sample sequenced in a study of shared clonotypes between healthy human individuals. Repertoires were generated with immunoSEQ multiplex PCR, while TCRdb's copy carries only in-frame clones and drops some. The sample contains under 2,000,000 clones, about 95% of which appear only once. Naive CD8 cells, CD45RO-negative and positively selected for CCR7, excluded terminally differentiated effector memory CD45RA+ cells. The source material was naive CD8+ T cells sorted from blood. The receptors derive from a man aged 18 to 29 in good health.

This chain connects TRBV10-3 to TRBJ2-1; 12 bases align to TRBD2. The CDR3 has 14 residues. J gave up 7 bases and V 4 bases, and 2 bases lay outside the gene matches. Germline loops: CDR1 ENHRY, CDR2 SYGVKD. CDR3 residues: CAISGTSGNNEQFF. DNA of the CDR3: TGTGCCATCAGTGGGACTAGCGGGAATAATGAGCAGTTCTTC.

The chain joins TRBV6-6 to TRBJ2-3; 7 bases agree with TRBD1. J lost 7 bases, V lost 4 bases, and 11 bases had no gene match. Germline V lookup: CDR1 MNHNY, CDR2 SVGAGI (reference sequence). The CDR3 totals 15 residues. DNA for the CDR3: TGTGCCAGCAGTTTCCGTGACAGGGCGGGTTATACGCAGTATTTT. Translating gives CASSFRDRAGYTQYF.

The chain links TRBV2 to TRBJ2-1; 8 bases map to TRBD1. The J segment lost 10 bases and the V segment lost 5 bases, leaving 4 bases of the junction unmatched. Germline lookup yields CDR1 SNHLY and CDR2 FYNNEI. The CDR3 has 12 residues. This CDR3 is CASSLGQGEQFF. The CDR3 DNA sequence: TGTGCCAGCAGTCTCGGACAGGGAGAGCAGTTCTTC.

This clone was found once. The rearrangement joins TRBV2 to TRBJ2-1; D might be TRBD1 (6 bases). V was trimmed by 9 bases and J by 4 bases, leaving 13 bases between them. The germline gives CDR1 SNHLY, CDR2 FYNNEI. This CDR3 spans 13 amino acids. The CDR3 coding sequence is TGTGCCAGTACAGGGCTACAGTACAATGAGCAGTTCTTC. Translated: CASTGLQYNEQFF.

The chain is built from TRBV4-1 and TRBJ2-1, with unresolved D. The CDR3 spans 16 residues. CDR1 and CDR2 from the germline V gene are MGHRA and YSYEKL. V lost 2 bases, J lost 0 bases, and 11 bases lay in between. CDR3 region: CASSQPPGSSYNEQFF. The CDR3 nucleotides are TGCGCCAGCAGCCAACCGCCCGGAAGCTCCTACAATGAGCAGTTCTTC.

This clone has a single count. V gene TRBV28 combines with J gene TRBJ1-5; 8 positions agree with TRBD1. The CDR3 totals 14 residues. Losses at the gene ends were 5 bases for V and 5 bases for J; bases not matched to a gene: 5. CDR1 and CDR2 from the germline V gene are MDHEN and SYDVKM. DNA for the CDR3: TGTGCCAGCAGTACACGGACAGGGTATCAGCCCCAGCATTTT. Protein sequence: CASSTRTGYQPQHF.

Points on this clone: The identical CDR3 is also encoded by other nucleotide sequences in the sample. CDR3: CASSFSGNYGYTF. CDR3 sequence (DNA): TGTGCCAGCAGTTTTAGTGGTAACTATGGCTACACCTTC. The chain carries TRBV28 and TRBJ1-2; D gene ambiguous. Trimming took 3 bases from V and 1 from J, leaving 6 bases between them. The CDR3 is made up of 13 amino acids. Looked up from germline, CDR1 is MDHEN and CDR2 is SYDVKM.

With respect to this clone: The same CDR3 can be traced to other DNA sequences in this sample. The rearrangement joins TRBV5-4 to TRBJ2-5; tentatively, D is TRBD2 (6 bases). Germline V gene sequence: CDR1 SGHNT, CDR2 YYREEE (reference sequence). This CDR3 is built from 15 residues. With 2 bases removed from V and 1 base from J, the gap between germline ends came to 12 bases. CDR3 protein: CASSFWGGGQETQYF. The CDR3 DNA sequence: TGTGCCAGCAGCTTTTGGGGAGGAGGCCAAGAGACCCAGTACTTC.

The chain combines TRBV4-3 with TRBJ2-3, with D uncertain. The germline V and J ends were trimmed by 0 bases and 2 bases, with 15 bases remaining between them. CDR1 and CDR2 from the germline V gene are LGHNA and YSLEER. The CDR3 consists of 17 residues. This CDR3 is CASSQDRLQTITDTQYF. CDR3 coding DNA: TGCGCCAGCAGCCAAGATCGACTCCAAACGATCACAGATACGCAGTATTTT.

The chain links TRBV6-5 to TRBJ2-7; D is unresolved. V was clipped by 6 bases and J by 0 bases, with 15 bases between them. The CDR3 sequence is 15 residues long. Germline CDR1 and CDR2: MNHEY and SVGAGI. CDR3 in DNA: TGTGCCAGCAGCTCCATCGACTCATTCTCCTACGAGCAGTACTTC. It codes for CASSSIDSFSYEQYF.

This sequence joins TRBV30 and TRBJ1-6; D gene ambiguous. Trimming took 2 bases from V and 5 from J, leaving 10 bases between them. The CDR3 is 14 residues long. Per the germline V gene, CDR1 is GTSNPN and CDR2 is SVGIG (reference sequence). The CDR3 coding sequence is TGTGCCTGGAGTCTCGGGAACCATAATTCACCCCTCCACTTT. Translating it yields CAWSLGNHNSPLHF.

The chain recombines TRBV27 with TRBJ1-2, with TRBD1 as a possible D gene (5 bases). The CDR3 is made up of 11 amino acids. Per germline, CDR1 MNHEY and CDR2 SMNVEV (reference sequence). Trimming removed 3 bases at V and 8 bases at J, with 7 bases between. CDR3 sequence: CASSFGGGYTF. As DNA, the CDR3 is TGTGCCAGCAGTTTCGGGGGAGGCTACACCTTC.

The chain joins TRBV7-8 to TRBJ2-3; the match to TRBD2 covers 12 bases. J gave up 1 base and V 4 bases, and 3 bases lay outside the gene matches. Per the germline V gene, CDR1 is SGHVS and CDR2 is FQNEAQ. This CDR3 spans 16 amino acids. The CDR3 spells CASSSTSGSGTDTQYF. In DNA, the CDR3 is TGTGCCAGCAGCTCGACTAGCGGGAGTGGCACAGATACGCAGTATTTT.

The chain carries TRBV7-2 and TRBJ2-2; no definite D call. The V and J ends lost 5 bases and 3 bases respectively, with 16 bases between them. This CDR3 is 16 amino acids long. Germline V lookup: CDR1 SGHTA, CDR2 FQGNSA. As DNA, the CDR3 is TGTGCCAGCAGCCCATTCCCTCCGAGTTACACCGGGGAGCTGTTTTTT. It specifies CASSPFPPSYTGELFF.

This chain uses TRBV5-6 with TRBJ2-7; D is ambiguous. The CDR3 is 12 residues long. V lost 4 bases and J lost 3, with 8 bases in between. Germline CDR1 and CDR2: SGHDT and YYEEEE. As DNA, the CDR3 is TGTGCCAGCAGCCAGATAAACTACGAGCAGTACTTC. It translates to CASSQINYEQYF.

On this clone itself: The sample carries other DNA sequences with the same CDR3. The V gene is TRBV30, the J gene TRBJ2-3, with no clear D. The V gene's germline CDR1 is GTSNPN and CDR2 SVGIG (reference sequence). The V gene lost 0 bases and the J gene lost 6 bases, with 7 bases spanning the gap. The CDR3 sequence is 12 residues long. Written as DNA, the CDR3 is TGTGCCTGGAGTGTGTTGGGGGATACGCAGTATTTT. This encodes CAWSVLGDTQYF.

This rearrangement joins TRBV7-9 to TRBJ2-7, with 9 bases identical to TRBD1. Germline V gene sequence: CDR1 SEHNR, CDR2 FQNEAQ (reference sequence). The V gene end was trimmed by 5 bases and the J gene end by 4 bases; junction bases not matched to a gene: 9. This CDR3 has 15 residues. The CDR3 DNA sequence: TGTGCCAGCAGCCCGATAGGGACAGGGTTGTACGAGCAGTACTTC. The encoded protein is CASSPIGTGLYEQYF.

The chain couples TRBV7-9 to TRBJ1-6; 7 bases match TRBD1. From germline, CDR1 is SEHNR and CDR2 FQNEAQ (reference sequence). The V segment lost 2 bases and the J segment 10 bases; nucleotides outside the gene matches: 8. This CDR3 has 15 amino acids. The CDR3 DNA reads TGTGCCAGCAGCTTATCGGACAGGCCTACATCACCCCTCCACTTT. It yields the protein CASSLSDRPTSPLHF.

V and J are TRBV15 and TRBJ1-2; D is unresolved. The V gene's germline CDR1 is LNHNV and CDR2 YYDKDF (reference sequence). The CDR3 length is 14 residues. V was pared by 5 bases and J by 3 bases, with 13 bases between. CDR3 in DNA: TGTGCCACCAGCGCCGATCCGGCGGACTATGGCTACACCTTC. Encoded protein: CATSADPADYGYTF.

This chain uses TRBV7-3 with TRBJ2-3; 9 nucleotides agree with TRBD2. The CDR3 consists of 15 residues. J was trimmed by 6 bases and V by 5 bases; bases with no gene match: 9. CDR1 is SGHTA and CDR2 is FQGTGA in the germline V gene. The CDR3: CASSPLAGGPDTQYF. The DNA for the CDR3 is TGTGCCAGCAGCCCTCTGGCGGGGGGGCCGGATACGCAGTATTTT.

The chain carries TRBV30 and TRBJ2-3; unclear D gene. From germline, CDR1 is GTSNPN and CDR2 SVGIG (reference sequence). This CDR3 contains 13 residues. With 4 bases removed from V and 1 base from J, the gap between germline ends came to 9 bases. The CDR3 DNA sequence: TGTGCCTGGATAAGCAGCGGCACAGATACGCAGTATTTT. It translates to CAWISSGTDTQYF.